These T cell receptor beta chains were read from a single sample in a study of blood T cell repertoires in COVID-19. The table came from immunoSEQ multiplex PCR; TCRdb's copy has only in-frame clones and leaves some out. The data contain approximately 200,000 clones, about 81% of them singletons. The sequenced sample was peripheral blood. These receptors came from a woman older than 75 with COVID-19, enrolled during active disease. CDR3s include the opening cysteine and the closing phenylalanine or tryptophan. The order of the fields is clone size, J gene, V gene, D gene, CDR3 DNA, CDR3 protein. The D gene is left open where the match is weak. Where a row states a size, it is once, few, many or the class of an expanded clone; other rows omit it.

size: -
J: TRBJ2-7
V: TRBV24-1
D: -
DNA: TGTGCCACCAGTGATTTCGAGCCCTCCTACGAGCAGTACTTC
CDR3: CATSDFEPSYEQYF

size: -
J: TRBJ2-3
V: TRBV2
D: TRBD2
DNA: TGTGCCAGCGGGGGACTAGCGGTTAGCACAGATACGCAGTATTTT
CDR3: CASGGLAVSTDTQYF

size: -
J: TRBJ2-2
V: TRBV6-2/TRBV6-3
D: TRBD1
DNA: TGTGCCAGCAGTAGAACAGGGGCGCTGAACACCGGGGAGCTGTTTTTT
CDR3: CASSRTGALNTGELFF

size: -
J: TRBJ2-5
V: TRBV11-3
D: TRBD1
DNA: TGTGCCAGCAGCAAACAGGGGGCAGGAGAGACCCAGTACTTC
CDR3: CASSKQGAGETQYF

size: -
J: TRBJ2-2
V: TRBV5-1
D: -
DNA: TGCGCCAGCAGCTTTAGGGCAGGGGACACCGGGGAGCTGTTTTTT
CDR3: CASSFRAGDTGELFF

size: -
J: TRBJ2-4
V: TRBV6-5
D: TRBD1
DNA: TGTGCCAGCACAGGGACAGGGCTTTGGGACATTCAGTACTTC
CDR3: CASTGTGLWDIQYF

size: few
J: TRBJ2-2
V: TRBV7-3
D: TRBD1
DNA: TGTGCCAGCAGCTTTTTCGACAGGGGGCTGGCCGGGGAGCTGTTTTTT
CDR3: CASSFFDRGLAGELFF

size: -
J: TRBJ2-1
V: TRBV24-1
D: TRBD1
DNA: TGTGCCACCAGTGACCGGGGACAGGGCGGTCATGAGCAGTTCTTC
CDR3: CATSDRGQGGHEQFF

size: few
J: TRBJ1-3
V: TRBV7-9
D: -
DNA: TGTGCCAGCAGCTTAGAGGCAGGGCCGCCGGATTTT
CDR3: CASSLEAGPPDF

size: -
J: TRBJ1-2
V: TRBV9
D: -
DNA: TGTGCCAGCAGCGTAGCCCCGTCTCTTAACTATGGCTACACCTTC
CDR3: CASSVAPSLNYGYTF

size: -
J: TRBJ2-1
V: TRBV19
D: -
DNA: TGTGCCAGTAGTCCCCTGGTAGCGTCGGACGGTGAGCAGTTCTTC
CDR3: CASSPLVASDGEQFF

size: -
J: TRBJ2-7
V: TRBV25-1
D: -
DNA: TGTGCCAGCCGGGAGGGGGCGGGACAGGGCTTCTACGAGCAGTACTTC
CDR3: CASREGAGQGFYEQYF

size: -
J: TRBJ2-2
V: TRBV28
D: -
DNA: TGTGCCAGCCTCAAAAGGGTCGGGGTTATTCCCGGGGAGCTGTTTTTT
CDR3: CASLKRVGVIPGELFF

size: few
J: TRBJ2-3
V: TRBV29-1
D: -
DNA: TGCAGCGTTGAAGGGGGGACTCGTGCAGATACGCAGTATTTT
CDR3: CSVEGGTRADTQYF

size: -
J: TRBJ1-4
V: TRBV6-6
D: -
DNA: TGTGCCAGCAGTTACCCATCGCTCCCGGGGGGTGAAAAACTGTTTTTT
CDR3: CASSYPSLPGGEKLFF

size: -
J: TRBJ2-5
V: TRBV29-1
D: -
DNA: TGCAGCGTTGGGGTTATGGGGCGAGAGGAGACCCAGTACTTC
CDR3: CSVGVMGREETQYF

size: -
J: TRBJ2-1
V: TRBV27
D: -
DNA: TGTGCCAGCAGTTTTGGCCCGGAGAATAGACAGTTCTTC
CDR3: CASSFGPENRQFF

size: -
J: TRBJ2-3
V: TRBV4-1
D: -
DNA: TGCGCCAGCAGCCAAGATTTCGGAGTGAACACAGATACGCAGTATTTT
CDR3: CASSQDFGVNTDTQYF

size: -
J: TRBJ1-1
V: TRBV3-1/TRBV3-2
D: -
DNA: TGTGCCAGCATCGCGGAAGCTTTCTTT
CDR3: CASIAEAFF

size: -
J: TRBJ1-5
V: TRBV7-2
D: -
DNA: TGTGCCAGCAGCTTAACAGGCGGAGAGCCCCAGCATTTT
CDR3: CASSLTGGEPQHF

size: once
J: TRBJ2-1
V: TRBV18
D: -
DNA: TGTGCCAGCTCTCAACCGGTCTATAGCGGCGCCCGCATCTACAATGAGCAGTTCTTC
CDR3: CASSQPVYSGARIYNEQFF

size: -
J: TRBJ2-1
V: TRBV30
D: -
DNA: TGTGCCTGGAGTGCATACAGGGTAGGGGAGCAGTTCTTC
CDR3: CAWSAYRVGEQFF

size: -
J: TRBJ2-1
V: TRBV7-9
D: -
DNA: TGTGCCAGCAGCTTGAGCCGTGAGCAGTTCTTC
CDR3: CASSLSREQFF

size: -
J: TRBJ2-7
V: TRBV3-1/TRBV3-2
D: TRBD2
DNA: TGTGCCAGCAGCATGCCGGGACTAGGCACCTACGAGCAGTACTTC
CDR3: CASSMPGLGTYEQYF

size: few
J: TRBJ2-1
V: TRBV3-1/TRBV3-2
D: TRBD2
DNA: TGTGCCAGCAGCCTCCGTTATGGGACTAGCGGGGGGTACAATGAGCAGTTCTTC
CDR3: CASSLRYGTSGGYNEQFF

size: -
J: TRBJ2-5
V: TRBV7-8
D: TRBD1
DNA: TGTGCCAGCAGCGTAGGGACAGGGGGAGAGACCCAGTACTTC
CDR3: CASSVGTGGETQYF

size: -
J: TRBJ2-7
V: TRBV3-1/TRBV3-2
D: TRBD1
DNA: TGTGCCAGCAGCCCCCGTCGGGGGACAGGGGGATTTTGGCAGTACTTC
CDR3: CASSPRRGTGGFWQYF

size: -
J: TRBJ2-1
V: TRBV12-5
D: TRBD2
DNA: TGTGCTAGTGGTTTGGTACTTGTACTAGCGGGGGGGCGGGATGAGCAGTTCTTC
CDR3: CASGLVLVLAGGRDEQFF

size: -
J: TRBJ2-3
V: TRBV3-1/TRBV3-2
D: TRBD2
DNA: TGTGCCAGCAGCCAAGCCGGGGGGGCTAGGGCAGATACGCAGTATTTT
CDR3: CASSQAGGARADTQYF

size: -
J: TRBJ2-5
V: TRBV7-3
D: -
DNA: TGTGCCAGCAGCCCATGGGGCGACCAAGAGACCCAGTACTTC
CDR3: CASSPWGDQETQYF

size: once
J: TRBJ1-2
V: TRBV15
D: TRBD1
DNA: TGTGCCACCAGCGGACAGGGGGACTATGGCTACACCTTC
CDR3: CATSGQGDYGYTF

size: -
J: TRBJ2-1
V: TRBV11-2
D: TRBD1
DNA: TGTGCCAGCAGCCGGGGACAGGGGGTCTACAATGAGCAGTTCTTC
CDR3: CASSRGQGVYNEQFF

size: -
J: TRBJ2-3
V: TRBV20-1
D: -
DNA: TGCAGTGGAGCCCTGGCAGATACGCAGTATTTT
CDR3: CSGALADTQYF

size: -
J: TRBJ1-3
V: TRBV5-4
D: -
DNA: TGTGCCAGCAGCTCAGGAAGAGGAAACACCATATATTTT
CDR3: CASSSGRGNTIYF

size: -
J: TRBJ2-1
V: TRBV4-1
D: -
DNA: TGCGCCAGCAGGGACTTGGGCGGTCGAAGCGATGAGCAGTTCTTC
CDR3: CASRDLGGRSDEQFF

size: -
J: TRBJ1-1
V: TRBV28
D: -
DNA: TGTGCCAGCAGACCTGGGGCCTCTTACACTGAAGCTTTCTTT
CDR3: CASRPGASYTEAFF

size: -
J: TRBJ2-3
V: TRBV12-3/TRBV12-4
D: -
DNA: TGTGCCAGCAGCCCCTTCGGTACGCAGTATTTT
CDR3: CASSPFGTQYF

size: -
J: TRBJ1-6
V: TRBV28
D: TRBD1
DNA: TGTGCCAGCAGTTCGAGGCGACAGGGAAATTCACCCCTCCACTTT
CDR3: CASSSRRQGNSPLHF

size: once
J: TRBJ2-2
V: TRBV27
D: TRBD1
DNA: TGTGCCAGCAGCACAGGGGATCGCGGCACCGGGGAGCTGTTTTTT
CDR3: CASSTGDRGTGELFF

size: -
J: TRBJ2-5
V: TRBV27
D: -
DNA: TGTGCCAGCAGTCCTACGGTCATGTACCAAGAGACCCAGTACTTC
CDR3: CASSPTVMYQETQYF

size: -
J: TRBJ2-1
V: TRBV4-3
D: TRBD1
DNA: TGCGCCAGCAGCCCCCTCGGGACAGGGGGCGAGAATGAGCAGTTCTTC
CDR3: CASSPLGTGGENEQFF

size: once
J: TRBJ2-1
V: TRBV6-6
D: TRBD2
DNA: TGTGCCAGCAGTTACCCTAGCGGGGGGAGGAATGAGCAGTTCTTC
CDR3: CASSYPSGGRNEQFF

size: once
J: TRBJ2-7
V: TRBV21-1
D: -
DNA: TGTGCCAGCAGCAATTGGAAAGGGGCGCGCGACGAGCAGTACTTC
CDR3: CASSNWKGARDEQYF

size: -
J: TRBJ2-5
V: TRBV7-9
D: -
DNA: TGTGCCAGCAGCTTAGCGCTGATAGTGGAAGAGACCCAGTACTTC
CDR3: CASSLALIVEETQYF

size: few
J: TRBJ1-1
V: TRBV18
D: -
DNA: TGTGCCAGCTCACCAGGCCAGGGGAGGGACACTGAAGCTTTCTTT
CDR3: CASSPGQGRDTEAFF

size: -
J: TRBJ1-5
V: TRBV7-9
D: -
DNA: TGTGCCAGCAGCTTGGGAGGTCAGTTCAATCAGCCCCAGCATTTT
CDR3: CASSLGGQFNQPQHF